The present T cell receptor (beta chain) was sequenced within a study of T-cell memory formation after mild COVID-19. TCRdb passed the 5' RACE reads through MiXCR, listing each CDR3 protein once. This sample has 470,000 or so distinct CDR3 sequences, with 15% to 20% found just once. CDR1 LGHNA and CDR2 YNFKEQ come from the germline V gene. CDR3 size: 15 residues. The V and J ends lost 0 bases and 0 bases, in that order; junction bases with no gene match: 2. The source is an adult woman who had mild COVID-19 (a few samples of this study predate the infection). Cell type and time point are not known. The sample taken for sequencing was PBMCs or a T cell subset sorted from them (not recorded which). The chain uses TRBV4-2 and TRBJ2-7; 7 bases match TRBD1. DNA of the CDR3: TGTGCCAGCAGCCAAGAAGGGGACAGCTCCTACGAGCAGTACTTC. Translated, it gives CASSQEGDSSYEQYF.